This T cell receptor (beta chain) is drawn from a study of beta chain features in type 1 diabetes. Study observations and caveats: cDNA-based reads could over-represent cells with high TCR expression.

Sequencing targeted expressed TCRB transcripts, as all isolated RNA had been reverse transcribed. Sequencing was performed with immunoSEQ multiplex PCR; in TCRdb, only in-frame clones are kept and a portion is missing. This table has roughly 400,000 clones, roughly 14% appearing once. Trimming stripped 8 bases from V and 6 bases from J, with 14 bases between. Germline lookup yields CDR1 MGHDK and CDR2 SYGVNS. The CDR3 loop spans 13 amino acids. As concerns this clone: What it binds is not known.

This sequence joins TRBV25-1 and TRBJ2-1; perhaps TRBD2 as D (5 bases). Sequencing was done on a sample of naive CD4+ T cells from blood. The TCR sequence derives from a young man in good health. The CDR3 loop is CASALVGGNEQFF. CDR3 nucleotide sequence: TGTGCCAGCGCACTAGTAGGTGGCAATGAGCAGTTCTTC.